In its sample, the clone carrying this T cell receptor beta chain was seen a few times. The target antigen is unknown. The sample originates from a study of cytomegalovirus exposure and HLA in healthy donors. Study overall: The roughly 120 validation repertoires matched the roughly 700 first-cohort repertoires in platform, a later analysis reported.

Study-level points and caveats: Among TCR sequences, most were rare, though some public TCRs appeared in many donors.

The CDR3 spans 15 residues. In germline, CDR1 is KGHSH, CDR2 LQKENI. V lost 3 bases, J lost 4 bases, and 2 bases stayed unmatched. The donors were part of the validation cohort, which consisted of under 150 subjects and was separate from the first cohort of 600 to 850 subjects. Libraries were prepared by immunoSEQ multiplex PCR; TCRdb keeps only in-frame clonotypes and omits some of them. The data show a few hundred thousand clones, roughly 84% seen once. J is TRBJ2-1 and V is TRBV18; 11 nucleotides align to TRBD1. This clonotype was sampled from a man aged 18 to 29 in good health and CMV-seropositive. Sequenced: PBMCs. The CDR3 reads CASSPGQGAYNEQFF. CDR3 coding DNA: TGTGCCAGCTCACCCGGACAGGGGGCTTACAATGAGCAGTTCTTC.